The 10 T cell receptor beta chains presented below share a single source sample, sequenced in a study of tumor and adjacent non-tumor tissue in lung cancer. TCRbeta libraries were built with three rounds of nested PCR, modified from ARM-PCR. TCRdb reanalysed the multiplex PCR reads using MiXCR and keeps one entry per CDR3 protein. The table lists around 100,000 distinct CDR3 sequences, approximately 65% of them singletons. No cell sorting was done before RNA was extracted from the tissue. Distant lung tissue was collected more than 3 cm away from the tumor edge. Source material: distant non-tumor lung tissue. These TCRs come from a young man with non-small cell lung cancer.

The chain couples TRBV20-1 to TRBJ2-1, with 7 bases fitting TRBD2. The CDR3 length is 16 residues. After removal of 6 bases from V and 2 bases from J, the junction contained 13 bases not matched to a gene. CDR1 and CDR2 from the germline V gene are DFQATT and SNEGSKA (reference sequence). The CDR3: CSAQTSSWSTYNEQFF. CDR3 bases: TGCAGTGCCCAGACTAGCAGCTGGTCAACCTACAATGAGCAGTTCTTC.

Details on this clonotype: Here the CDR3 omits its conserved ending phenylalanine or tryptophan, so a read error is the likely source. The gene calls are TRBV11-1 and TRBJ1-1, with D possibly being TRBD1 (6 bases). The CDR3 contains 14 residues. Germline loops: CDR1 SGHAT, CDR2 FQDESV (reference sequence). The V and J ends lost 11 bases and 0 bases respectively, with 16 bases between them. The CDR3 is CAGSWTAVNTEAFY. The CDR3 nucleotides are TGTGCCGGGAGCTGGACAGCTGTGAACACTGAAGCTTTCTAT.

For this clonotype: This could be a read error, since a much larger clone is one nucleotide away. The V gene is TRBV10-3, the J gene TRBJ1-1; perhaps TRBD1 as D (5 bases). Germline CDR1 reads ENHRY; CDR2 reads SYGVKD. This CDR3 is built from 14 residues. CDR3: CVIREAVGLPEAFF. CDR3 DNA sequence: TGTGTCATCAGGGAGGCAGTGGGGTTACCTGAAGCTTTCTTT.

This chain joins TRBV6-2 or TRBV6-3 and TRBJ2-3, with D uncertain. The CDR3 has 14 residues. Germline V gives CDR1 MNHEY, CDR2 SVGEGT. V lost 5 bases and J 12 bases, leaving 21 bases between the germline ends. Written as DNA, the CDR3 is TGTGCCAGCAGTCGGCTAGTGCTAGGCGGTGCACAGTATTTT. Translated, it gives CASSRLVLGGAQYF.

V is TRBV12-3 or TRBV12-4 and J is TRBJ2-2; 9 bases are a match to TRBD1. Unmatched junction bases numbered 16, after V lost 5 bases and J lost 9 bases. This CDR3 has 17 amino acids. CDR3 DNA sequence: TGTGCCAGCAGTAAGTGGACAGGGGCCGGGAACACATGGGAGCTGTTTTTT. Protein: CASSKWTGAGNTWELFF.

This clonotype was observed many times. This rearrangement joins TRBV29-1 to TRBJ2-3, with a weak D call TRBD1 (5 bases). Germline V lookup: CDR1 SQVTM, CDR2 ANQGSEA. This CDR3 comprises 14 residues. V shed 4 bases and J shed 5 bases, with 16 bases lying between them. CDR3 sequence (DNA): TGCAGCGTTGTCGAGACAGCCGTCAGAGATACGCAGTATTTT. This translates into CSVVETAVRDTQYF.

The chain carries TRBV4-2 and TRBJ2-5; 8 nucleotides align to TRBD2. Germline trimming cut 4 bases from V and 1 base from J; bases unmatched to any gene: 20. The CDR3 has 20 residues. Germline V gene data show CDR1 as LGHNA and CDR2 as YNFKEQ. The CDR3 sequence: CASSLGGLLAEGPGQETQYF. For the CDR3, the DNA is TGTGCCAGCAGCCTGGGGGGATTACTAGCGGAAGGGCCTGGCCAAGAGACCCAGTACTTC.

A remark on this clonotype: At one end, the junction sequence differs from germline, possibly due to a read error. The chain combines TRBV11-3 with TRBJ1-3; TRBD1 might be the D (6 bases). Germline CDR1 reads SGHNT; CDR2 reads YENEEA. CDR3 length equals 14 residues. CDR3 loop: CANSDTGTGNAIYF. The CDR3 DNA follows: TGTGCCAACAGCGACACAGGGACTGGAAACGCCATATATTTT. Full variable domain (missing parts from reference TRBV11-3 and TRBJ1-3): EAGVVQSPRYKIIEKKQPVAFWCNPISGHNTLYWYLQNLGQGPELLIRYENEEAVDDSQLPKDRFSAERLKGVDSTLKIQPAELGDSAVYLCANSDTGTGNAIYFGEGSWLTVV.

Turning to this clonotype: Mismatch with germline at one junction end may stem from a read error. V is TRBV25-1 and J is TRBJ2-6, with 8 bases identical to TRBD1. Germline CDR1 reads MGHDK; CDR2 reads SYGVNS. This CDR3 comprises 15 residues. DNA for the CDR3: TGTGCCAGCAGTGTTCAGGGGGCTGGGACCAACGTCCTGACTTTC. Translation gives CASSVQGAGTNVLTF.

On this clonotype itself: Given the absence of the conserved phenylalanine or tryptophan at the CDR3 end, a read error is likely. CDR3 DNA: TGTGCCAGCAGCCCCACAGGGGAGCTGTTTTTA. Residues: CASSPTGELFL. The chain uses TRBV11-2 and TRBJ2-2; no reliable D call. Germline loops: CDR1 SGHAT, CDR2 FQNNGV. The CDR3 sequence is 11 residues long. Trimming pared 5 bases from V and 8 bases from J, leaving 6 bases between.